This T cell receptor (beta chain) was recorded in a study of blood T cells in healthy people across ages. General study results and limits: Higher naive T cell percentage went strongly together with higher TCR beta diversity.

To note about this clonotype: The antigen remains unidentified.

The CDR3 runs to 17 residues. J gave up 2 bases and V 3 bases, and 11 bases lay outside the gene matches. Germline V gene sequence: CDR1 LGHDT, CDR2 YNNKEL (reference sequence). Together with a sample-barcoded 5' primer, a J-beta primer mix was included in a second PCR lasting about 7 to 11 cycles. TCRdb reanalysed the 5' RACE reads using MiXCR and keeps one entry per CDR3 protein. Among about 1.5 million distinct CDR3 sequences, about 42% were seen once, and the ten largest hold roughly 3.7%. This clonotype was obtained from a woman aged 18-29 years in good health. V usage is TRBV3-1 and J usage is TRBJ2-5; 8 bases fit TRBD2. Material: blood. CDR3 sequence reads: CASSHSPPGGGQETQYF. CDR3 in DNA: TGTGCCAGCAGCCACTCCCCACCGGGAGGGGGTCAAGAGACCCAGTACTTC.